This TCR beta chain derives from a study of Tregs in tolerant kidney transplant recipients (dated by TCRdb to between 2017 and 2020). With regard to the full study: The study used TCRbeta sequencing to identify donor-specific regulatory T cells before combined kidney and bone marrow transplantation, then tracked those cells after transplant. In a few healthy controls, several methods of expanding Tregs specific for an allogeneic donor were compared by TCRbeta repertoire sequencing. The investigation overall reported the following: Expanding Tregs with activated donor B cells appeared to identify the most biologically relevant and donor-specific TCRbeta repertoire. Biological reproducibility was not examined directly, but technical replication error appeared to be minimal. Because the study included only a small number of patients, the results must be confirmed in larger populations and under other immunosuppression protocols.

About this clone: The specificity of this receptor is unknown. Base qualities are not at hand, and no much larger clone is one base apart.

The CDR3 goes from the cysteine to the phenylalanine over 15 residues. Here the CDR3 DNA is all that survives: 45 bases in frame from base 1. CDR1 and CDR2, per the germline V gene, are MNHNS and SASEGT. At the junction V is shortened by 8 bases and J by 0 bases; bases outside the gene matches: 8. For TCRbeta CDR3 sequencing, genomic DNA was extracted from sorted cells using the QIAGEN DNeasy Blood and Tissue Kit. High-throughput TCRbeta CDR3 sequencing, which included PCR amplification with bias correction and internal controls, was done commercially through immunoSEQ. Regarding the original processing steps: Unique productive TCRbeta sequences were defined by CDR3 nucleotide sequence when primers matched and otherwise by CDR3 amino acid sequence together with Vbeta and Jbeta genes. To correct for sorting error, sequences found in more than one sorted population at a frequency ratio of 2:1 or less were discarded, and the remaining shared sequences were assigned to the population with the higher frequency. A sequence counted as donor-reactive if, in CFSE-low cells, the sequence had a frequency of at least 0.01% and was expanded at least 5-fold compared with unstimulated cells. Repertoire divergence was quantified by Jensen-Shannon divergence using the top 100 TCRbeta sequences ranked by frequency. For samples with multiple sequencing runs, sorting error was corrected in each run separately before the runs were combined. Held by TCRdb, this immuneACCESS table contains in-frame sequences only and omits some clones. Under half of the omission traces to an unresolved V gene where checked; the cause of the rest is unknown. V, J and clone size are those of that table, while D and trimming were read from the DNA. In all, the sample holds more than 95,000 clones, and roughly 92% of those were seen once. Roughly 0.63% of the sample belongs to the ten largest clones.

Thawed PBMCs were FACS-sorted into unstimulated Tregs (CD4+CD25+CD127-), CD4+ non-Tregs (CD4+CD25-), CD4 cells and CD8 cells. Blood from healthy controls was obtained either from healthy volunteers or as purchased buffy coats. Healthy control blood was processed to PBMCs with a Ficoll density gradient and then cryopreserved, whereas patient PBMCs were collected both before and after transplant. The sample taken for sequencing was CD4+ T cells from blood. This TCR came from a human donor in good health. This chain is built from TRBV6-1 and TRBJ2-7, with TRBD1 matching 9 junction bases. The encoded CDR3 is CASGDRDEGSYEQYF. The DNA is as follows: TGTGCCAGCGGGGACAGGGATGAAGGCTCCTACGAGCAGTACTTC.